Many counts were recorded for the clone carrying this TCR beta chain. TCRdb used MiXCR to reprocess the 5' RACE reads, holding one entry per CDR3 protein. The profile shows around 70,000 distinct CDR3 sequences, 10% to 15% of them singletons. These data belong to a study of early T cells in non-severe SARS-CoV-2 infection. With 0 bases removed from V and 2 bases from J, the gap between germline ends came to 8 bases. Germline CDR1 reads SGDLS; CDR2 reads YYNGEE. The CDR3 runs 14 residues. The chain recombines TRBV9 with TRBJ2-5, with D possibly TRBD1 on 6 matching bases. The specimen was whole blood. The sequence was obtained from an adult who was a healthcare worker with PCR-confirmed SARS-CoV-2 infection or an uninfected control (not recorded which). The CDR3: CASSVDTGQETQYF. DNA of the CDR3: TGTGCCAGCAGCGTAGACACAGGGCAAGAGACCCAGTACTTC.